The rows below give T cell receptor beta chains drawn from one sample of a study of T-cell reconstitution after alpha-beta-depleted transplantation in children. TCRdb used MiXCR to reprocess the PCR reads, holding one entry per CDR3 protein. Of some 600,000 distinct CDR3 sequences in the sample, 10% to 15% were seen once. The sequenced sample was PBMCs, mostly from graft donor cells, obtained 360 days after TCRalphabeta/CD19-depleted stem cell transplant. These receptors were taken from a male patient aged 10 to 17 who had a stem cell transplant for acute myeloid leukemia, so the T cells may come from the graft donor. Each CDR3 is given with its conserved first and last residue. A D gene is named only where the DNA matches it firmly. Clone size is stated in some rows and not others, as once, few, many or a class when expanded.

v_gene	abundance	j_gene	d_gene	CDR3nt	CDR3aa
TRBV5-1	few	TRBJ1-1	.	TGCGCCAGCAGCCCCTCTGTGGGGGGCACTGAAGCTTTCTTT	CASSPSVGGTEAFF
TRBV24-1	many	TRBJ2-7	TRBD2	TGTGCCACCAGTGAGGGGACTAGCGGGAGGCACGAGCAGTACTTC	CATSEGTSGRHEQYF
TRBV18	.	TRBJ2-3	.	TGTGCCAGCCGTCGGGACACCACTCCAAGCACAGATACGCAGTATTTT	CASRRDTTPSTDTQYF
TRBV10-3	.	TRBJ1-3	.	TGTGCCATCAGTCCCAGGGTTTCTTCTGGAAACACCATATATTTT	CAISPRVSSGNTIYF
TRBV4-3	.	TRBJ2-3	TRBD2	TGCGCCAGCAGCCAAGTTCTAACTAGCGGGAGAGCCGGGGGCACAGATACGCAGTATTTT	CASSQVLTSGRAGGTDTQYF
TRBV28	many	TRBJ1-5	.	TGTGCCAGCACCCTACCGCCGGACGGTAGCAATCAGCCCCAGCATTTT	CASTLPPDGSNQPQHF
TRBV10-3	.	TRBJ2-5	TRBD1	TGTGCCATCGCCCAGGGGGCTGCGACCCAGTACTTC	CAIAQGAATQYF
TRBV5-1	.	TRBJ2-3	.	TGCGCCAGCAGCTTGGCCTTAGGAGACACAGATACGCAGTATTTT	CASSLALGDTDTQYF
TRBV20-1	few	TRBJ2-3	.	TGCAGTGCCAGAGATACGCAGTATTTT	CSARDTQYF
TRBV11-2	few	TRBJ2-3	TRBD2	TGTGCCAGCAGCTCGGGACTAGCGGGATTCGTTAGCACAGATACGCAGTATTTT	CASSSGLAGFVSTDTQYF
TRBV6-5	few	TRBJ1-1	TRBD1	TGTGCCAGCAGTTCCCCCGGACAGGGGCACACTGAAGCTTTCTTT	CASSSPGQGHTEAFF